The 16 T cell receptor beta chains listed next were all sequenced from one sample in a study of regulatory T cells in long-lasting Graves disease. The authors built TCR beta libraries using iRepertoire HTBI primers and Arm-PCR of CDR3 regions. TCRdb fed the multiplex PCR reads into MiXCR, producing one record per CDR3 protein. This sample yields 400,000 to 550,000 distinct CDR3 sequences, of which roughly 15% are seen a single time; roughly 10% belongs to the top ten. Time point reported: newly diagnosed GD, antithyroid drugs for less than 3 months. Isolated PBMC RNA provided the starting material for the TCR library. These data were also reused for a study on T cells in Graves' hyperthyroidism and ophthalmopathy.

This sample comprised peripheral blood mononuclear cells (PBMCs), obtained at new diagnosis, from a patient treated with antithyroid drugs. These receptors came from a young woman with Graves disease.

This chain uses TRBV7-2 with TRBJ1-4; weak D call: TRBD1 (5 bases). Trimming stripped 5 bases from V and 2 bases from J, with 18 bases between. This CDR3 comprises 17 residues. Germline V lookup: CDR1 SGHTA, CDR2 FQGNSA. The chain's CDR3 is CASSGGVGGFTNEKLFF. CDR3 sequence (DNA): TGTGCCAGCAGCGGGGGGGTTGGGGGATTTACTAATGAAAAACTGTTTTTT.

The DNA for the CDR3 is TGTGCCAGCAGCGTCCTGGGACTACCAGCCTACGAGCAGTACTTC. Translation gives CASSVLGLPAYEQYF. This rearrangement joins TRBV7-6 to TRBJ2-7, with 7 bases identical to TRBD2. The CDR3 is made up of 15 amino acids. Germline CDR1 is SGHVS and CDR2 is FNYEAQ. V lost 5 bases, J lost 2 bases, and 9 bases stayed unmatched.

At least ten counts were recorded for this clonotype. This chain connects TRBV6-1 to TRBJ1-1; no reliable D call. This CDR3 comprises 13 residues. Germline-derived CDR1 and CDR2 are MNHNS and SASEGT. With 0 bases removed from V and 9 bases from J, the gap between germline ends came to 11 bases. CDR3 nucleotide sequence: TGTGCCAGCAGTGAAGCTGAGGTGAGCAAAGCTTTCTTT. Translated, it gives CASSEAEVSKAFF.

This chain links TRBV12-3 or TRBV12-4 with TRBJ1-1; D is ambiguous. Trimming cost V 10 bases and J 3 bases, with 9 bases left between them. The CDR3 runs 11 residues. CDR3 in amino acids: CATLQYTEAFF. Here the CDR3 DNA reads TGTGCCACCCTTCAGTACACTGAAGCTTTCTTT.

Many counts were recorded for this clonotype. The chain is built from TRBV6-9 and TRBJ1-1; D possibly corresponds to TRBD1 (5 bases). This CDR3 region has 12 residues. The ends were cut back, 3 bases at V and 7 bases at J, with 9 bases in the middle. Germline assignment: CDR1 MNHGY and CDR2 SVAAGI. DNA of the CDR3: TGTGCCAGCAGTTACTCCGGGGGTGAAGCTTTCTTT. Its protein product is CASSYSGGEAFF.

This chain links TRBV19 with TRBJ2-2; D is ambiguous. The CDR3 is made up of 15 amino acids. Looked up from germline, CDR1 is LNHDA and CDR2 is SQIVND (reference sequence). Between the trimmed V and J ends, which lost 3 bases and 0 bases, there was a span of 8 bases. In DNA, the CDR3 is TGTGCCAGTAGTATTCTACTAACGAACACCGGGGAGCTGTTTTTT. This encodes CASSILLTNTGELFF.

The genes are TRBV20-1 and TRBJ2-3; D is unclear. V gave up 0 bases and J gave up 8 bases, with 12 bases separating them. Germline assignment: CDR1 DFQATT and CDR2 SNEGSKA (reference sequence). This CDR3 is built from 13 residues. Here the CDR3 DNA reads TGCAGTGCTAGAGATTGGGAAATAGGTACGCAGTATTTT. Its protein product is CSARDWEIGTQYF.

The rearrangement joins TRBV20-1 to TRBJ2-5; no clear D gene. V lost 1 base, J lost 1 base, and 13 bases lay in between. This CDR3 spans 15 amino acids. Germline CDR1 and CDR2: DFQATT and SNEGSKA (reference sequence). For the CDR3, the DNA is TGCAGTGCTAGAGTTCCCCGGGCCCTCCAAGAGACCCAGTACTTC. Residues: CSARVPRALQETQYF.

The chain joins TRBV20-1 to TRBJ1-5; a possible D gene is TRBD1 (5 bases). Trimming took off 7 bases at V and 9 bases at J, with 22 bases between the two ends. Germline V CDR1 and CDR2: DFQATT, SNEGSKA (reference sequence). This CDR3 is built from 14 residues. DNA of the CDR3: TGCAGTGTCACCGGGAGTCAGGGCCAAGGGCCCCAGCATTTT. Protein sequence: CSVTGSQGQGPQHF.

Only a few counts were recorded for this clonotype. The chain links TRBV6-2 or TRBV6-3 to TRBJ2-3; D unclear. The germline V gene has CDR1 MNHEY and CDR2 SVGEGT. V was pared by 2 bases and J by 0 bases, with 15 bases between. The length of the CDR3 is 17 residues. This chain's CDR3 is CASSYDFFKDSTDTQYF. The CDR3 DNA reads TGTGCCAGCAGTTACGATTTCTTTAAGGACAGCACAGATACGCAGTATTTT.

The chain links TRBV20-1 to TRBJ2-7; possible D gene TRBD2, 5 bases. The CDR3 spans 15 residues. Trimming removed 5 bases at V and 3 bases at J, with 20 bases between. Germline V lookup: CDR1 DFQATT, CDR2 SNEGSKA (reference sequence). The CDR3 is CSARGPGRRNYEQYF. CDR3 nucleotide sequence: TGCAGTGCTCGAGGGCCCGGGCGGAGAAACTACGAGCAGTACTTC.

This clonotype was counted at least ten times. V and J are TRBV3-1 and TRBJ2-7, with no clear D. Germline V CDR1 and CDR2: LGHDT, YNNKEL (reference sequence). The ends were cut back, 0 bases at V and 2 bases at J, with 5 bases in the middle. The CDR3 sequence is 13 residues long. The CDR3 nucleotides are TGTGCCAGCAGCCAAGAAAGACCCTACGAGCAGTACTTC. Its translation: CASSQERPYEQYF.

The table lists this clonotype with a count of one. This sequence joins TRBV29-1 and TRBJ2-1, with unresolved D. Germline V gene lookup returns CDR1 SQVTM and CDR2 ANQGSEA. V shed 6 bases and J shed 5 bases, with 14 bases lying between them. The CDR3 sequence is 13 residues long. CDR3 residues: CSVTYTHNNEQFF. Written as DNA, the CDR3 is TGCAGCGTCACCTACACCCATAACAATGAGCAGTTCTTC.

Comments on this clonotype: A much bigger clone sits one base away, suggesting this may be a read error. The chain uses TRBV2 and TRBJ2-7, with a tentative D call TRBD1 (6 bases). The germline V gene encodes CDR1 SNHLY and CDR2 FYNNEI. This CDR3 is built from 15 residues. The CDR3 loop reads CTSSETGQINYEQYF. CDR3 nucleotide sequence: TGTACCAGCAGTGAAACGGGACAAATTAACTACGAGCAGTACTTC.

About this clonotype itself: Here the CDR3 omits its conserved ending phenylalanine or tryptophan, so a read error is the likely source. The chain couples TRBV20-1 to TRBJ1-4, with D hard to call. Trimming stripped 3 bases from V and 4 bases from J, with 12 bases between. Germline loops: CDR1 DFQATT, CDR2 SNEGSKA (reference sequence). This CDR3 has 14 amino acids. The CDR3 region has the DNA TGCAGTGCTAGCGTTTCTACAAATAATGAAAAACTGTTTTCT. Translating gives CSASVSTNNEKLFS.

The sample holds many counts of this clonotype. This chain joins TRBV27 and TRBJ1-1, with D possibly matching TRBD1 (5 bases). Per germline, CDR1 MNHEY and CDR2 SMNVEV (reference sequence). V lost 6 bases to trimming and J lost 1 base, with 12 bases between them. The CDR3 consists of 14 residues. CDR3 region: CASRWGRANTEAFF. DNA for the CDR3: TGTGCCAGCAGATGGGGGAGGGCGAACACTGAAGCTTTCTTT.